One and the same sample provided the 8 T cell receptor beta chains below, sequenced in a study of cytomegalovirus exposure and HLA in healthy donors. Primers: 60 Vbeta forward and 13 Jbeta reverse. Repertoires were generated with immunoSEQ multiplex PCR, while TCRdb's copy carries only in-frame clones and drops some. The sample contains about 160,000 clones, about 81% of which appear only once. The source material was PBMCs. The receptors derive from a woman aged 18-30 years in good health and CMV-seronegative.

The J gene is TRBJ2-1, the V gene TRBV19; TRBD2 might be the D (5 bases). Germline lookup yields CDR1 LNHDA and CDR2 SQIVND (reference sequence). Trimming removed 5 bases from V and 6 bases from J, with 17 bases in between. The CDR3 is made up of 15 amino acids. In DNA, the CDR3 is TGTGCCAGTAGTCTAGCTAGGCTAGACGGCAATGAGCAGTTCTTC. It is translated as CASSLARLDGNEQFF.

The V call is TRBV5-1, the J call TRBJ1-1; a weak D match, TRBD1 (5 bases). Trimming removed 4 bases at V and 0 bases at J, with 13 bases between. This CDR3 contains 15 residues. Germline V gene lookup returns CDR1 SGHRS and CDR2 YFSETQ. The CDR3: CASSDFGHMNTEAFF. CDR3 bases: TGCGCCAGCAGCGATTTCGGACACATGAACACTGAAGCTTTCTTT.

The gene calls are TRBV19 and TRBJ2-1; 9 bases are a match to TRBD2. The CDR3 covers 15 residues. The J segment lost 3 bases and the V segment lost 4 bases, leaving 4 bases of the junction unmatched. Germline V gives CDR1 LNHDA, CDR2 SQIVND (reference sequence). The CDR3: CASSTSGGNYNEQFF. CDR3 coding DNA: TGTGCCAGTAGTACGAGCGGGGGGAACTACAATGAGCAGTTCTTC.

The chain employs TRBV7-6 and TRBJ2-1; D gene unclear. The V gene's germline CDR1 is SGHVS and CDR2 FNYEAQ. The CDR3 has 17 amino acids. The V gene lost 1 base and the J gene lost 0 bases, with 13 bases spanning the gap. The CDR3 protein is CASSLGPTVSSYNEQFF. Written as DNA, the CDR3 is TGTGCCAGCAGCTTAGGCCCGACTGTGAGCTCCTACAATGAGCAGTTCTTC. Full variable domain (remainder filled in from reference TRBV7-6 and TRBJ2-1): GAGVSQSPRYKVTKRGQDVALRCDPISGHVSLYWYRQALGQGPEFLTYFNYEAQQDKSGLPNDRFSAERPEGSISTLTIQRTEQRDSAMYRCASSLGPTVSSYNEQFFGPGTRLTVL.

The gene calls are TRBV10-2 and TRBJ1-5, with 10 bases identical to TRBD1. In germline, CDR1 is WSHSY, CDR2 SAAADI. The CDR3 extends over 15 amino acids. Germline trimming cut 8 bases from V and 2 bases from J; bases unmatched to any gene: 6. The CDR3 sequence: CASSWDRGGNQPQHF. CDR3 sequence (DNA): TGCGCCAGCTCTTGGGACAGGGGAGGCAATCAGCCCCAGCATTTT.

In its sample, this clone was seen a few times. One end of the junction varies from germline; a read error may be responsible. The rearrangement uses TRBV7-9 and TRBJ2-2; 9 nucleotides agree with TRBD2. The CDR3 has 16 residues. Germline assignment: CDR1 SEHNR and CDR2 FQNEAQ (reference sequence). In DNA, the CDR3 is TGTTCCAGCAGCTTAGCCGGCGGGAGGGCCTCCGGGGAGCTGTTTTTT. Translation gives CSSSLAGGRASGELFF.

The chain combines TRBV6-5 with TRBJ2-5, with 8 bases that match TRBD1. V lost 2 bases to trimming and J lost 7 bases; unmatched junction nucleotides: 6. This CDR3 contains 14 residues. Germline V gene data show CDR1 as MNHEY and CDR2 as SVGAGI. This CDR3 is CASSYPDRVGTQYF. The CDR3 region has the DNA TGTGCCAGCAGTTACCCGGACAGGGTCGGGACCCAGTACTTC.

This clone was picked up one time. The chain recombines TRBV2 with TRBJ2-1; possibly TRBD1 for D (6 bases). The CDR3 extends over 15 amino acids. V lost 0 bases and J 7 bases, leaving 13 bases between the germline ends. Looked up from germline, CDR1 is SNHLY and CDR2 is FYNNEI. CDR3 amino acids: CASSEALDSLNEQFF. DNA of the CDR3: TGTGCCAGCAGTGAAGCGTTGGACAGCTTGAATGAGCAGTTCTTC.